What follows are 14 T cell receptor beta chains derived from one specimen sequenced in a study of cytomegalovirus exposure and HLA in healthy donors. Libraries were prepared by immunoSEQ multiplex PCR; TCRdb keeps only in-frame clonotypes and omits some of them. Among 300,000 to 400,000 clones listed, 80% to 90% were seen once. Sequencing used PBMCs. All receptors derive from a woman between 18 and 29 years old in good health and CMV-seronegative.

The V and J genes are TRBV18 and TRBJ2-5, with D maybe TRBD1 (6 bases). Trimming removed 3 bases from V and 5 bases from J, with 13 bases in between. This CDR3 is 14 amino acids long. Germline CDR1 KGHSH, CDR2 LQKENI. CDR3 nucleotide sequence: TGTGCCAGCTCACCTTTAGGGGGACCGGAGACCCAGTACTTC. The encoded protein is CASSPLGGPETQYF. The variable domain in full, with the rest retrieved from reference TRBV18 and TRBJ2-5, is NAGVMQNPRHLVRRRGQEARLRCSPMKGHSHVYWYRQLPEEGLKFMVYLQKENIIDESGMPKERFSAEFPKEGPSILRIQQVVRGDSAAYFCASSPLGGPETQYFGPGTRLLVL.

V usage is TRBV2 and J usage is TRBJ1-1, with 9 bases lining up with TRBD1. Germline CDR1 SNHLY, CDR2 FYNNEI. This CDR3 has 21 residues. V shed 6 bases and J 1 base; nucleotides not matched to a gene: 24. CDR3 region: CASRVSGGDRERKGSNTEAFF. The CDR3 coding sequence is TGTGCCAGCAGAGTTTCGGGAGGGGACAGGGAAAGAAAGGGGTCGAACACTGAAGCTTTCTTT.

The V and J genes are TRBV27 and TRBJ2-6; D gene uncertain. CDR1 is MNHEY, CDR2 SMNVEV, per germline (reference sequence). CDR3 length: 16 residues. V gave up 1 base and J gave up 2 bases, with 9 bases separating them. CDR3 in amino acids: CASSLYVPAGANVLTF. In nucleotides, the CDR3 is TGTGCCAGCAGTTTATATGTCCCTGCTGGGGCCAACGTCCTGACTTTC.

The rearrangement joins TRBV4-1 to TRBJ1-2; D gene ambiguous. Trimming removed 0 bases at V and 8 bases at J, with 7 bases between. Germline assignment: CDR1 MGHRA and CDR2 YSYEKL. The CDR3 sequence is 12 residues long. The CDR3 loop is CASSQDMRGYTF. The CDR3 DNA sequence: TGCGCCAGCAGCCAAGATATGAGAGGCTACACCTTC.

This clone was detected once. The chain is built from TRBV6-5 and TRBJ2-1, with a weak D call TRBD2 (5 bases). The CDR3 runs 13 residues. The germline V gene has CDR1 MNHEY and CDR2 SVGAGI. Trimming pared 7 bases from V and 9 bases from J, leaving 16 bases between. CDR3 nucleotides: TGTGCCAGCACCCCGGGGTACATGGCTGAGCAGTTCTTC. Its translation is CASTPGYMAEQFF.

The chain carries TRBV6-1 and TRBJ1-1; D call uncertain. The length of the CDR3 is 13 residues. V was trimmed by 0 bases and J by 8 bases, leaving 10 bases between them. The germline gives CDR1 MNHNS, CDR2 SASEGT. CDR3 nucleotides: TGTGCCAGCAGTGAAGCTCACCGGGAGGAAGCTTTCTTT. Encoded protein: CASSEAHREEAFF.

This chain joins TRBV6-6 and TRBJ2-1, with unresolved D. Germline assignment: CDR1 MNHNY and CDR2 SVGAGI (reference sequence). The CDR3 has 13 residues. Trimming removed 0 bases at V and 10 bases at J, with 10 bases between. The CDR3 sequence: CASSYSARQEQFF. CDR3 DNA sequence: TGTGCCAGCAGTTACTCGGCGCGGCAGGAGCAGTTCTTC.

The rearrangement joins TRBV29-1 to TRBJ2-7; possibly TRBD2 for D (6 bases). The ends were cut back, 0 bases at V and 6 bases at J, with 18 bases in the middle. The CDR3 sequence is 15 residues long. CDR1 SQVTM and CDR2 ANQGSEA come from the germline V gene. CDR3 nucleotides: TGCAGCGTTGAAGAGGGGGTTAGAGGACTATTCGAGCAGTACTTC. Encoded protein: CSVEEGVRGLFEQYF.

This rearrangement joins TRBV6-5 to TRBJ2-7; perhaps TRBD2 as D (5 bases). Germline V CDR1 and CDR2: MNHEY, SVGAGI. This CDR3 is 14 amino acids long. V lost 0 bases and J 0 bases, leaving 6 bases between the germline ends. DNA for the CDR3: TGTGCCAGCAGTTACTCGCGGGCCTCCTACGAGCAGTACTTC. The encoded protein is CASSYSRASYEQYF.

This clone was detected a few times. The V call is TRBV2, the J call TRBJ1-2; no definite D call. Trimming cost V 1 base and J 4 bases, with 4 bases left between them. Per germline, CDR1 SNHLY and CDR2 FYNNEI. This CDR3 is built from 12 residues. DNA of the CDR3: TGTGCCAGCAGTGAAGACGGCTATGGCTACACCTTC. This encodes CASSEDGYGYTF.

This chain's CDR3 is CASSLSRTLNTEAFF. In nucleotides, the CDR3 is TGTGCCAGCAGTTTATCCCGGACATTGAACACTGAAGCTTTCTTT. The genes are TRBV27 and TRBJ1-1; perhaps TRBD1 as D (5 bases). The germline gives CDR1 MNHEY, CDR2 SMNVEV (reference sequence). V was trimmed by 0 bases and J by 0 bases, leaving 8 bases between them. This CDR3 spans 15 amino acids.

The chain employs TRBV10-3 and TRBJ1-1; 9 nucleotides agree with TRBD1. CDR3 length: 14 amino acids. The V segment lost 6 bases and the J segment 4 bases; nucleotides outside the gene matches: 6. Germline V CDR1 and CDR2: ENHRY, SYGVKD. Written as DNA, the CDR3 is TGTGCCATCAGAACAGGGGGCTTGGGCACTGAAGCTTTCTTT. Protein: CAIRTGGLGTEAFF.

The chain recombines TRBV7-2 with TRBJ2-7; D ambiguous. Germline values: CDR1 SGHTA, CDR2 FQGNSA. This CDR3 contains 13 residues. The V end lost 4 bases, the J end lost 0 bases, and 7 bases lay between the germline ends. CDR3 nucleotide sequence: TGTGCCAGCAGCTCTCGTCTCTCCTACGAGCAGTACTTC. This sequence encodes CASSSRLSYEQYF.

CDR3 sequence reads: CASSEYAGNSPLHF. As DNA, the CDR3 is TGTGCCAGCAGTGAATATGCGGGTAATTCACCCCTCCACTTT. The V call is TRBV2, the J call TRBJ1-6; unclear D gene. Germline assignment: CDR1 SNHLY and CDR2 FYNNEI. V lost 2 bases and J lost 6, with 8 bases in between. CDR3 size: 14 residues.